The next 23 T cell receptor beta chains were all read from a single sample in a study of shared clonotypes between healthy human individuals. TCRdb keeps only in-frame clones here, not all; method: immunoSEQ multiplex PCR. The table lists hundreds of thousands of clones, less than 80% of them singletons. Sequencing was done on a sample of memory CD4+ T cells sorted from blood. The sample's subset: CD45RA-negative fraction. The source is a woman in her twenties or thirties in good health.

The chain is built from TRBV2 and TRBJ2-4, with D possibly being TRBD2 (6 bases). The CDR3 has 14 residues. Trimming pared 7 bases from V and 3 bases from J, leaving 13 bases between. Germline loops: CDR1 SNHLY, CDR2 FYNNEI. The DNA for the CDR3 is TGTGCCAGCAAGCTTGGGGGGAACAAAAACATTCAGTACTTC. This codes for CASKLGGNKNIQYF.

In this sample, this clone turned up once. This chain links TRBV19 with TRBJ1-5; D is perhaps TRBD1 (5 bases). The length of the CDR3 is 12 residues. CDR1 and CDR2 from the germline V gene are LNHDA and SQIVND (reference sequence). V lost 7 bases and J 6 bases, leaving 10 bases between the germline ends. The CDR3 loop is CASNIRAQPQHF. For the CDR3, the DNA is TGTGCCAGTAACATCAGGGCTCAGCCCCAGCATTTT.

The chain couples TRBV18 to TRBJ2-1; 9 nucleotides agree with TRBD2. The germline V gene has CDR1 KGHSH and CDR2 LQKENI. CDR3 size: 18 residues. Unmatched junction bases numbered 15, after V lost 5 bases and J lost 4 bases. The CDR3 coding sequence is TGTGCCAGCTCATCCCAAGCAAGTCGACTAGCGGCATACAATGAGCAGTTCTTC. Residues: CASSSQASRLAAYNEQFF.

V and J are TRBV9 and TRBJ2-1; no firm D call. The CDR3 is made up of 14 amino acids. The V and J ends lost 0 bases and 9 bases respectively, with 13 bases between them. Germline CDR1 reads SGDLS; CDR2 reads YYNGEE. This CDR3 is CASSVASLGGEQFF. The CDR3 DNA sequence: TGTGCCAGCAGCGTAGCATCTTTGGGCGGTGAGCAGTTCTTC.

This clone was counted between two and nine times. V usage is TRBV5-1 and J usage is TRBJ1-3, with D uncertain. CDR3 length equals 16 residues. V gave up 3 bases and J gave up 2 bases, with 15 bases separating them. Germline lookup yields CDR1 SGHRS and CDR2 YFSETQ. CDR3 in amino acids: CASSSEAGGTGNTIYF. The CDR3 DNA is TGCGCCAGCAGCTCGGAGGCCGGAGGGACTGGAAACACCATATATTTT. Full variable domain (missing parts from reference TRBV5-1 and TRBJ1-3): KAGVTQTPRYLIKTRGQQVTLSCSPISGHRSVSWYQQTPGQGLQFLFEYFSETQRNKGNFPGRFSGRQFSNSRSEMNVSTLELGDSALYLCASSSEAGGTGNTIYFGEGSWLTVV.

The chain's CDR3 is CASSQDWGSEAFF. The DNA of the CDR3 is TGTGCCAGCAGCCAAGATTGGGGGTCTGAAGCTTTCTTT. The genes are TRBV14 and TRBJ1-1; perhaps TRBD1 as D (5 bases). The CDR3 runs to 13 residues. Germline CDR1 SGHDN, CDR2 FVKESK. The V end lost 0 bases, the J end lost 6 bases, and 8 bases lay between the germline ends.

The chain carries TRBV5-4 and TRBJ2-5; D not certain. The CDR3 consists of 11 residues. Germline lookup yields CDR1 SGHNT and CDR2 YYREEE (reference sequence). V was clipped by 5 bases and J by 2 bases, with 4 bases between them. CDR3: CASRAQETQYF. Written as DNA, the CDR3 is TGTGCCAGCAGAGCGCAAGAGACCCAGTACTTC.

The V gene is TRBV10-3, the J gene TRBJ1-1, with a possible D match to TRBD1 (6 bases). The germline V gene has CDR1 ENHRY and CDR2 SYGVKD. This CDR3 region has 13 residues. V dropped 4 bases and J dropped 1 base, with 7 bases sitting between them. Here the CDR3 DNA reads TGTGCCATCAGTGTGGGACAGAACACTGAAGCTTTCTTT. Protein sequence: CAISVGQNTEAFF.

The rearrangement uses TRBV7-7 and TRBJ2-5, with 11 bases lining up with TRBD2. The CDR3 has 16 residues. J gave up 5 bases and V 4 bases, and 9 bases lay outside the gene matches. The germline V gene has CDR1 SSHAT and CDR2 FNYEAQ (reference sequence). CDR3 protein: CASSSGVLAGVETQYF. CDR3 sequence (DNA): TGTGCCAGCAGCTCCGGCGTACTAGCGGGAGTGGAGACCCAGTACTTC.

The V gene is TRBV10-2, the J gene TRBJ2-7; 8 bases agree with TRBD2. Unmatched junction bases numbered 4, after V lost 7 bases and J lost 2 bases. Germline CDR1 WSHSY, CDR2 SAAADI. The CDR3 sequence is 13 residues long. The CDR3 sequence: CASNSGKAYEQYF. The CDR3 nucleotides read TGCGCCAGCAATAGCGGGAAGGCCTACGAGCAGTACTTC.

This chain uses TRBV9 with TRBJ1-2; D is ambiguous. Trimming removed 6 bases at V and 4 bases at J, with 10 bases between. Germline CDR1 SGDLS, CDR2 YYNGEE. This CDR3 region has 12 residues. The CDR3 bases are TGTGCCAGCAACATCCGGGTCTATGGCTACACCTTC. Its translation is CASNIRVYGYTF.

The rearrangement joins TRBV7-2 to TRBJ2-5; a possible D gene is TRBD2 (6 bases). The end of the DNA is better explained by TRBJ2-7, so the J call may be wrong. The CDR3 length is 14 residues. Germline lookup yields CDR1 SGHTA and CDR2 FQGNSA. The CDR3 DNA reads TGTGCCAGCAGCCCCCCGACTAGTAACCACGAGCAGTACTTC. Encoded protein: CASSPPTSNHEQYF.

In nucleotides, the CDR3 is TGTGCCAGCGCTAAGGGGACGAGTATCAACACTGAAGCTTTCTTT. This codes for CASAKGTSINTEAFF. The chain recombines TRBV28 with TRBJ1-1; D is perhaps TRBD1 (5 bases). The CDR3 totals 15 residues. V lost 8 bases and J lost 2, with 18 bases in between. CDR1 and CDR2 from the germline V gene are MDHEN and SYDVKM. Together with reference TRBV28 and TRBJ1-1, the CDR3 gives the full variable domain: DVKVTQSSRYLVKRTGEKVFLECVQDMDHENMFWYRQDPGLGLRLIYFSYDVKMKEKGDIPEGYSVSREKKERFSLILESASTNQTSMYLCASAKGTSINTEAFFGQGTRLTVV.

V is TRBV5-1 and J is TRBJ2-3, with D uncertain. Trimming pared 1 base from V and 4 bases from J, leaving 13 bases between. Germline-derived CDR1 and CDR2 are SGHRS and YFSETQ. The CDR3 consists of 15 residues. The CDR3 is CASSLSGQDADTQYF. The CDR3 bases are TGCGCCAGCAGCTTGTCTGGGCAGGATGCAGATACGCAGTATTTT.

The chain recombines TRBV4-2 with TRBJ1-4; D remains ambiguous. Germline V gives CDR1 LGHNA, CDR2 YNFKEQ. This CDR3 has 15 residues. Trimming removed 1 base from V and 5 bases from J, with 11 bases in between. The CDR3 is CASSQVQKPNEKLFF. For the CDR3, the DNA is TGTGCCAGCAGCCAAGTTCAGAAACCAAATGAAAAACTGTTTTTT.

This clone has a handful of counts. V usage is TRBV27 and J usage is TRBJ1-4, with a tentative D call TRBD1 (5 bases). The germline V gene encodes CDR1 MNHEY and CDR2 SMNVEV (reference sequence). CDR3 size: 17 residues. Trimming stripped 6 bases from V and 4 bases from J, with 21 bases between. The DNA of the CDR3 is TGTGCCAGCAGCCCCCGGGTGAGCAGGGCTCTTAATGAAAAACTGTTTTTT. Residues: CASSPRVSRALNEKLFF.

In its sample, this clone was seen once. J is TRBJ1-4 and V is TRBV6-5; tentative D call: TRBD1 (5 bases). This CDR3 is 13 amino acids long. The germline gives CDR1 MNHEY, CDR2 SVGAGI. Trimming pared 5 bases from V and 8 bases from J, leaving 12 bases between. The CDR3 DNA sequence: TGTGCCAGCAGTCCCTCGGGGACGGAAAAACTGTTTTTT. Protein product: CASSPSGTEKLFF.

This clone was observed a handful of times. This specimen includes other DNA sequences encoding the same CDR3. The chain couples TRBV7-9 to TRBJ2-7; TRBD1 aligns across 7 bases. The CDR3 loop spans 14 amino acids. V shed 2 bases and J 2 bases; nucleotides not matched to a gene: 3. Germline V CDR1 and CDR2: SEHNR, FQNEAQ (reference sequence). DNA for the CDR3: TGTGCCAGCAGCTTACAGGGGGTGACCTACGAGCAGTACTTC. Protein product: CASSLQGVTYEQYF.

This clone was detected ten times or more. V is TRBV27 and J is TRBJ1-5; D remains ambiguous. The CDR3 totals 18 residues. V was trimmed by 8 bases and J by 0 bases, leaving 23 bases between them. CDR1 and CDR2 from the germline V gene are MNHEY and SMNVEV (reference sequence). DNA of the CDR3: TGTGCCAGCTCCGGAACATGGGGAACAGACTATAGCAATCAGCCCCAGCATTTT. As protein: CASSGTWGTDYSNQPQHF.

The chain is built from TRBV5-1 and TRBJ2-3; tentative D call: TRBD2 (6 bases). This CDR3 comprises 14 residues. Germline V CDR1 and CDR2: SGHRS, YFSETQ. Between the trimmed V and J ends, which lost 3 bases and 2 bases, there was a span of 10 bases. The CDR3 loop reads CASSSTSSTDTQYF. DNA of the CDR3: TGCGCCAGCAGCTCAACTAGCTCCACAGATACGCAGTATTTT. The entire variable domain, with the rest obtained from reference TRBV5-1 and TRBJ2-3, is as follows: KAGVTQTPRYLIKTRGQQVTLSCSPISGHRSVSWYQQTPGQGLQFLFEYFSETQRNKGNFPGRFSGRQFSNSRSEMNVSTLELGDSALYLCASSSTSSTDTQYFGPGTRLTVL.

This clone was found a few times. The chain is built from TRBV6-6 and TRBJ2-2; TRBD2 matches 12 bases. The CDR3 is made up of 15 amino acids. Germline-derived CDR1 and CDR2 are MNHNY and SVGAGI (reference sequence). The V gene end was trimmed by 6 bases and the J gene end by 7 bases; junction bases not matched to a gene: 6. The CDR3 sequence is CASSRLAGEGGELFF. CDR3 coding DNA: TGTGCCAGCAGCCGACTAGCGGGAGAGGGCGGGGAGCTGTTTTTT.

CDR3 in amino acids: CASSEKTRTGYEQYF. CDR3 in DNA: TGTGCCAGCAGCGAAAAGACCCGGACCGGCTACGAGCAGTACTTC. V and J are TRBV5-4 and TRBJ2-7; D ambiguous. This CDR3 is built from 15 residues. V gave up 4 bases and J gave up 3 bases, with 17 bases separating them. In germline, CDR1 is SGHNT, CDR2 YYREEE (reference sequence).

This clone was counted a single time. This chain connects TRBV2 to TRBJ2-3; TRBD1 aligns across 7 bases. The CDR3 runs to 15 residues. The V gene's germline CDR1 is SNHLY and CDR2 FYNNEI. V lost 5 bases and J lost 2; bases outside the gene matches: 7. The CDR3 loop is CASSTRQGVTDTQYF. The CDR3 DNA reads as TGTGCCAGCAGTACCCGACAGGGTGTCACAGATACGCAGTATTTT.